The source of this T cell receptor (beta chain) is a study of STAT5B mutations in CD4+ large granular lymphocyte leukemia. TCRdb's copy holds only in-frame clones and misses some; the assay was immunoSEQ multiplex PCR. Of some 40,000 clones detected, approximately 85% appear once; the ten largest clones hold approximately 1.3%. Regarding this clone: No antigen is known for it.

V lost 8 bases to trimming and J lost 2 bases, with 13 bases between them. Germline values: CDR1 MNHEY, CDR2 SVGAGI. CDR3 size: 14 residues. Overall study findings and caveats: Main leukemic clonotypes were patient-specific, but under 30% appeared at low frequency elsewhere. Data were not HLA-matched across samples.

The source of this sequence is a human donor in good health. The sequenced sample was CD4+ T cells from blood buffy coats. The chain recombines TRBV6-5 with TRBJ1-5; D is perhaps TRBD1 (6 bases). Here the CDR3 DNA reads TGTGCCAGCCGCACAGGGATGGGCAATCAGCCCCAGCATTTT. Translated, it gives CASRTGMGNQPQHF.